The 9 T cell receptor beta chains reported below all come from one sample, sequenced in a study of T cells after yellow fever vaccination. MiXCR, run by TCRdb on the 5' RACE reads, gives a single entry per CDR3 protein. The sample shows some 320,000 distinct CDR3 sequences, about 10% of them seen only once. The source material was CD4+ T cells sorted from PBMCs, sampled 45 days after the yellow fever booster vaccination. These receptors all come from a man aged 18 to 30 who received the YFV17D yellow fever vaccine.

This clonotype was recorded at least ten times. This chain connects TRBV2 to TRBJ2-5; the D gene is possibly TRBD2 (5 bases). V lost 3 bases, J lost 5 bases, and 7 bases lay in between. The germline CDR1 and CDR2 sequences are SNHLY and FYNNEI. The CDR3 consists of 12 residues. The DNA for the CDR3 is TGTGCCAGCAGTGAGGGAGCGGAGACCCAGTACTTC. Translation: CASSEGAETQYF.

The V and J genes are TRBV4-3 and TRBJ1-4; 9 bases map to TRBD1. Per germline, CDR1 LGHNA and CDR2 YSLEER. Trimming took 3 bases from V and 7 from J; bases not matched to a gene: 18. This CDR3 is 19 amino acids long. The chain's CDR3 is CASSHGRTGALEFSEKLFF. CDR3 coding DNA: TGCGCCAGCAGCCATGGAAGGACAGGGGCTTTGGAGTTTTCTGAAAAACTGTTTTTT.

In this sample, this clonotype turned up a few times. DNA of the CDR3: TGTGCCAGCAGGTCGAGCGGGGGAAACCACAATGAGCAGTTCTTC. Residues: CASRSSGGNHNEQFF. The chain carries TRBV6-5 and TRBJ2-1, with 8 bases identical to TRBD2. Germline V gene data show CDR1 as MNHEY and CDR2 as SVGAGI. The length of the CDR3 is 15 residues. Trimming at V came to 6 bases and at J to 5 bases, leaving 9 bases not matched to a gene.

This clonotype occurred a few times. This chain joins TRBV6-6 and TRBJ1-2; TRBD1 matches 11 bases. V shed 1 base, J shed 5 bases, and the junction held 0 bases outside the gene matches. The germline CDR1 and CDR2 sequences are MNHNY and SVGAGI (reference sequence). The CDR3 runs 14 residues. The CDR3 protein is CASSYWDRGYGYTF. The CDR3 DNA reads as TGTGCCAGCAGTTACTGGGACAGGGGGTATGGCTACACCTTC.

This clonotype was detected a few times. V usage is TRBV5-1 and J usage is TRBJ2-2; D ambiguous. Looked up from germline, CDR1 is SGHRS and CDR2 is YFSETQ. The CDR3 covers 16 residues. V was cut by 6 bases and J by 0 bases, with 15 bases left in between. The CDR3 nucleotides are TGCGCCAGCAAACCCCCATGGGATACGAACACCGGGGAGCTGTTTTTT. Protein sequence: CASKPPWDTNTGELFF. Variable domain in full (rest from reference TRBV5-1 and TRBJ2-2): KAGVTQTPRYLIKTRGQQVTLSCSPISGHRSVSWYQQTPGQGLQFLFEYFSETQRNKGNFPGRFSGRQFSNSRSEMNVSTLELGDSALYLCASKPPWDTNTGELFFGEGSRLTVL.

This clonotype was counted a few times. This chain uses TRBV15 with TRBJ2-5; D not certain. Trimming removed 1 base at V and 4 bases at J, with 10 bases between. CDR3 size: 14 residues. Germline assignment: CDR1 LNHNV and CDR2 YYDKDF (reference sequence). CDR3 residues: CATSRGPGLETQYF. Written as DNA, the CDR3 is TGTGCCACCAGCAGAGGACCCGGCTTAGAGACCCAGTACTTC.

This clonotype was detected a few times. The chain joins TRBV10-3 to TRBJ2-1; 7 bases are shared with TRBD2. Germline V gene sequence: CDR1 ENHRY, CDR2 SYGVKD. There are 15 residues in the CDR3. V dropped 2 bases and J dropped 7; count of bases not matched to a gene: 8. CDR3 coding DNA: TGTGCCATCAGTGAGCTTCGCGGGGGTTGGAATGAGCAGTTCTTC. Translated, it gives CAISELRGGWNEQFF.

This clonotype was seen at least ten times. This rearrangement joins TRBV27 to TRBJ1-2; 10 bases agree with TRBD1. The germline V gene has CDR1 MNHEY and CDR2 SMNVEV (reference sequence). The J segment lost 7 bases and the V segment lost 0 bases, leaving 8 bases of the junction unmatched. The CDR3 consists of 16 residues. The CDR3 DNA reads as TGTGCCAGCAGTTTATCCCTACGGACAGGGGGTAGTGGCTACACCTTC. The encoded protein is CASSLSLRTGGSGYTF.

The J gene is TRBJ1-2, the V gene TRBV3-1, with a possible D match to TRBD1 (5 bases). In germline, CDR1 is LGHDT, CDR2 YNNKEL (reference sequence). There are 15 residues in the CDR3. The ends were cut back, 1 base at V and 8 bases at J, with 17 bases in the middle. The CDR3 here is CASSQAAGLLYGYTF. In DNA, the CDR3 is TGTGCCAGCAGCCAAGCGGCAGGGCTTCTCTACGGCTACACCTTC. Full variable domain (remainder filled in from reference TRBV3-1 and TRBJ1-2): DTAVSQTPKYLVTQMGNDKSIKCEQNLGHDTMYWYKQDSKKFLKIMFSYNNKELIINETVPNRFSPKSPDKAHLNLHINSLELGDSAVYFCASSQAAGLLYGYTFGSGTRLTVV.